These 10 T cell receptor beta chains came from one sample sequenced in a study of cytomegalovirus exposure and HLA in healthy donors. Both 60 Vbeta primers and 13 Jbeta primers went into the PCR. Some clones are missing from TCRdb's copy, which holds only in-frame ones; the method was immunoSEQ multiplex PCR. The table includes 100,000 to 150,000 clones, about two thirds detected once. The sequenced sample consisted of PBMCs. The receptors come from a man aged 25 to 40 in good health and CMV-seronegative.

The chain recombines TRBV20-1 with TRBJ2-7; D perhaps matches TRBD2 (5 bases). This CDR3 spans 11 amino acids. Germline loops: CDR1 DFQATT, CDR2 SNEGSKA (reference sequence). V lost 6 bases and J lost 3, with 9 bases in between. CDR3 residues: CSANGVYEQYF. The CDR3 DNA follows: TGCAGTGCAAACGGGGTCTACGAGCAGTACTTC.

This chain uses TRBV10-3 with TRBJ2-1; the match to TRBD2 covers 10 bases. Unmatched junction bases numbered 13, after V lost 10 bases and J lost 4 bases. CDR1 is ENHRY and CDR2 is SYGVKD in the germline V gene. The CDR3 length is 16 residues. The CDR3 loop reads CATTMLAGVSYNEQFF. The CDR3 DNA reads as TGTGCCACTACCATGCTAGCGGGGGTCTCTTACAATGAGCAGTTCTTC.

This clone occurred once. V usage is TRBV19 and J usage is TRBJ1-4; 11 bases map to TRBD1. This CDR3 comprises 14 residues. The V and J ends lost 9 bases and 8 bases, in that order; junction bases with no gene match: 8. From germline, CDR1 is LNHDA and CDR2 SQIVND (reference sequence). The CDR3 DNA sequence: TGTGCCAGCAGTCCGGGACAGGGGGTCGAAAAACTGTTTTTT. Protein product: CASSPGQGVEKLFF.

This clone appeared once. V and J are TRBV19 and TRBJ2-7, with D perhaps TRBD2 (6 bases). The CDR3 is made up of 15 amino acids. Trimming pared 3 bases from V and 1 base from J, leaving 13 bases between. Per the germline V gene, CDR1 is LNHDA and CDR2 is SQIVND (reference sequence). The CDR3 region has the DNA TGTGCCAGTAGTATTTGTGGGGGGTTTTCCTACGAGCAGTACTTC. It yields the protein CASSICGGFSYEQYF.

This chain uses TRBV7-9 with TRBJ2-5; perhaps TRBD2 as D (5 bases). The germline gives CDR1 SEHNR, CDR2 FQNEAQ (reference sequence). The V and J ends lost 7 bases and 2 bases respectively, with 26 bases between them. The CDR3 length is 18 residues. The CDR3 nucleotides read TGTGCCAGCACCCTCAAAGCGAGGCTCGGACTGCCGCAAGAGACCCAGTACTTC. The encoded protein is CASTLKARLGLPQETQYF.

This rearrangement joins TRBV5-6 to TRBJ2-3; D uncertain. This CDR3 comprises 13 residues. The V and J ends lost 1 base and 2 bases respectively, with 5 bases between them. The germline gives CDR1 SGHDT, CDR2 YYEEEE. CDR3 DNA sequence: TGTGCCAGCAGCTTGACATACACAGATACGCAGTATTTT. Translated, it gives CASSLTYTDTQYF.

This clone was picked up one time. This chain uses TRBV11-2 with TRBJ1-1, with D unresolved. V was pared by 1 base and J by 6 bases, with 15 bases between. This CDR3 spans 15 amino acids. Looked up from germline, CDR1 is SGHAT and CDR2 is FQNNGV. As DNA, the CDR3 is TGTGCCAGCAGCTTAGGAATAGTAAGAACGGCTGAAGCTTTCTTT. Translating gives CASSLGIVRTAEAFF.

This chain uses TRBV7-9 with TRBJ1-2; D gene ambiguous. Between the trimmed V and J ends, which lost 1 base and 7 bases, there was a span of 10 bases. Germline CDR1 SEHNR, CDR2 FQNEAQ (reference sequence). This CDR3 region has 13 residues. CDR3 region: CASSLGQVFGYTF. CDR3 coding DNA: TGTGCCAGCAGCTTAGGGCAGGTCTTTGGCTACACCTTC.

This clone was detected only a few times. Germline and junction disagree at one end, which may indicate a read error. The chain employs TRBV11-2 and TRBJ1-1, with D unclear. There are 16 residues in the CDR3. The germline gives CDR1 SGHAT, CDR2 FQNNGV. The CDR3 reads CASSKIWAWRNAEAFF. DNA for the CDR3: TGTGCCAGCAGCAAGATTTGGGCCTGGAGGAACGCTGAAGCTTTCTTT.

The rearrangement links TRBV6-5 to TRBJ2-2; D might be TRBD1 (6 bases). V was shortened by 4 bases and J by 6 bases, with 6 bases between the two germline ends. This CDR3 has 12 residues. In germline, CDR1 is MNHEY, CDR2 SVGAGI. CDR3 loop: CASSSGAGELFF. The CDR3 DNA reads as TGTGCCAGCAGTTCAGGGGCCGGGGAGCTGTTTTTT.